This T cell receptor (beta chain) was captured by sequencing in a study of PD-1 blockade in mismatch repair-deficient tumors. Whole-study context: Patients had about eleven mismatch repair-deficient cancer types and were previously treated and progressing. Regarding the study as a whole: Tumor-resident clones, often undetectable pretreatment in blood, expanded then contracted after pembrolizumab.

Of note for this clone: What it binds is not known.

The repertoire was sequenced with immunoSEQ multiplex PCR; TCRdb's copy has only in-frame clones and lacks some. The table has around 30,000 clones, approximately 80% seen once. With V trimmed by 4 bases and J by 1 base, 5 bases remained unmatched. Per the germline V gene, CDR1 is GTSNPN and CDR2 is SVGIG (reference sequence). The CDR3 is 15 residues long. TCR sequencing covered a few patients who responded to pembrolizumab. This receptor was identified in an adult with mismatch repair-deficient cancer. The starting material was PBMCs, obtained around 6 weeks after starting pembrolizumab. The rearrangement links TRBV30 to TRBJ2-2; 8 positions match TRBD2. This chain's CDR3 is CAWIVGRGNTGELFF. The CDR3, as DNA: TGTGCCTGGATAGTCGGGAGGGGGAACACCGGGGAGCTGTTTTTT.